The next 20 T cell receptor beta chains were all read from a single sample in a study of vaccination and CD4 T cells after COVID-19. Indicated treatment: roughly 10-day PBMC culture with coronavirus spike peptide pools or control peptides (ViraFEST assay). Cultured CD4+ T cell DNA underwent sequencing with the Oncomine TCR Beta short-read assay. TCRdb reprocessed the PCR reads with MiXCR, giving one entry per CDR3 protein. The sample lists under 20,000 distinct CDR3 sequences; around 52% were seen once. Antigens of these TCRs are unknown. The sequenced sample consisted of CD4+ T cells from blood, cultured in vitro. The source of these receptors is a human donor who had recovered from COVID-19.

The CDR3 sequence: CASSLDQGFYGYTF. CDR3 DNA sequence: TGTGCCAGCAGCTTAGACCAGGGGTTCTATGGCTACACCTTC. The chain carries TRBV7-2 and TRBJ1-2, with D possibly matching TRBD1 (6 bases). V gave up 1 base and J gave up 4 bases, with 10 bases separating them. CDR3 length: 14 amino acids. Germline V CDR1 and CDR2: SGHTA, FQGNSA.

This clonotype was seen once. The rearrangement uses TRBV11-3 and TRBJ2-7, with D tentatively TRBD2 (7 bases). Deletions cut 5 bases from V and 3 bases from J, with 20 bases between. There are 16 residues in the CDR3. Per germline, CDR1 SGHNT and CDR2 YENEEA. CDR3 bases: TGTGCCAGCAGCCCGCCGGGACGGCGGGGGCTCTACGAGCAGTACTTC. Translating it yields CASSPPGRRGLYEQYF.

The genes are TRBV7-2 and TRBJ2-5, with D uncertain. CDR3 length: 13 amino acids. Germline V CDR1 and CDR2: SGHTA, FQGNSA. Trimming cost V 3 bases and J 4 bases, with 9 bases left between them. CDR3 coding DNA: TGTGCCAGCAGCTTCGGAATGAGAGAGACCCAGTACTTC. This encodes CASSFGMRETQYF.

V is TRBV11-2 and J is TRBJ1-2, with 7 positions matching TRBD1. V lost 4 bases to trimming and J lost 0 bases; unmatched junction nucleotides: 8. This CDR3 is built from 16 residues. Germline CDR1 SGHAT, CDR2 FQNNGV. The CDR3 DNA is TGTGCCAGCAGCTCGTACAGGGGCTCCTCTAACTATGGCTACACCTTC. Its protein is CASSSYRGSSNYGYTF.

This chain connects TRBV20-1 to TRBJ2-1; no clear D gene. The V gene lost 1 base and the J gene lost 2 bases, with 12 bases spanning the gap. The CDR3 loop spans 15 amino acids. Looked up from germline, CDR1 is DFQATT and CDR2 is SNEGSKA (reference sequence). The CDR3 region is CSARVLRTTYNEQFF. The CDR3 DNA sequence: TGCAGTGCTAGAGTGCTTCGCACAACCTACAATGAGCAGTTCTTC.

This clonotype was detected once. The chain has TRBV20-1 and TRBJ1-1, with TRBD1 identical over 8 bases. J lost 3 bases, V lost 7 bases, and 13 bases had no gene match. The CDR3 covers 15 residues. Germline V lookup: CDR1 DFQATT, CDR2 SNEGSKA (reference sequence). The CDR3 protein is CSVQTRDRGYTEAFF. The CDR3 DNA reads TGCAGTGTTCAGACACGTGACAGGGGATACACTGAAGCTTTCTTT.

This rearrangement joins TRBV6-2 or TRBV6-3 to TRBJ2-7; TRBD1 agrees at 11 bases. The CDR3 has 16 amino acids. Germline-derived CDR1 and CDR2 are MNHEY and SVGEGT. The V gene end was trimmed by 8 bases and the J gene end by 5 bases; junction bases not matched to a gene: 14. The DNA of the CDR3 is TGTGCCAGCGCGAAAAGAGCCGGGACAGGGGGTGACGAGCAGTACTTC. As protein: CASAKRAGTGGDEQYF.

This clonotype has just a few counts. The V call is TRBV19, the J call TRBJ1-6; D may be TRBD1 (6 bases). V shed 9 bases and J shed 2 bases, with 11 bases lying between them. The CDR3 has 14 residues. Germline-derived CDR1 and CDR2 are LNHDA and SQIVND (reference sequence). The CDR3 loop is CASQGPTYNSPLHF. The CDR3 coding sequence is TGTGCCAGCCAGGGGCCCACCTATAATTCACCCCTCCACTTT.

V gene TRBV20-1 combines with J gene TRBJ2-7; D not certain. The CDR3 is 14 amino acids. Germline lookup yields CDR1 DFQATT and CDR2 SNEGSKA (reference sequence). Between the trimmed V and J ends, which lost 0 bases and 5 bases, there was a span of 14 bases. In nucleotides, the CDR3 is TGCAGTGCTAGAGATAGGTCGACCAGGAACGAGCAGTACTTC. Its protein is CSARDRSTRNEQYF.

The chain combines TRBV7-6 with TRBJ2-5; weak D call: TRBD1 (6 bases). The CDR3 consists of 14 residues. The V gene's germline CDR1 is SGHVS and CDR2 FNYEAQ. V was cut by 4 bases and J by 7 bases, with 16 bases left in between. CDR3 residues: CASSWDIGSGTQYF. In DNA, the CDR3 is TGTGCCAGCAGCTGGGACATTGGATCGGGGACCCAGTACTTC.

The table lists this clonotype with a count of one. V usage is TRBV7-6 and J usage is TRBJ1-1, with 8 positions matching TRBD1. This CDR3 has 14 residues. Germline values: CDR1 SGHVS, CDR2 FNYEAQ. V shed 6 bases and J 5 bases; nucleotides not matched to a gene: 8. CDR3 sequence (DNA): TGTGCCAGCAGAGTTAGGCAGGGGGCTACTGAAGCTTTCTTT. Translated, it gives CASRVRQGATEAFF.

The chain is built from TRBV5-4 and TRBJ2-1, with D possibly being TRBD1 or TRBD2 (7 bases each). The germline V and J ends were trimmed by 5 bases and 5 bases, with 23 bases remaining between them. Germline values: CDR1 SGHNT, CDR2 YYREEE (reference sequence). This CDR3 is 17 amino acids long. CDR3 in amino acids: CASSSGGTSAGHNEQFF. The CDR3 DNA sequence: TGTGCCAGCAGTTCAGGGGGTACTAGCGCGGGCCACAATGAGCAGTTCTTC.

The J gene is TRBJ2-5, the V gene TRBV7-9; no clear D. Between the trimmed V and J ends, which lost 5 bases and 3 bases, there was a span of 13 bases. CDR1 and CDR2 from the germline V gene are SEHNR and FQNEAQ (reference sequence). CDR3 length: 14 amino acids. DNA of the CDR3: TGTGCCAGCAGCCCTCCCCTCAGCGAAGAGACCCAGTACTTC. Translated: CASSPPLSEETQYF.

A few counts support this clonotype. V usage is TRBV19 and J usage is TRBJ1-5, with D possibly being TRBD1 (6 bases). Deletions cut 2 bases from V and 7 bases from J, with 9 bases between. The germline CDR1 and CDR2 sequences are LNHDA and SQIVND (reference sequence). The CDR3 loop spans 13 amino acids. The CDR3 reads CASSIQGHQPQHF. As DNA, the CDR3 is TGTGCCAGTAGTATACAGGGGCACCAGCCCCAGCATTTT.

V is TRBV20-1 and J is TRBJ2-3; D uncertain. Looked up from germline, CDR1 is DFQATT and CDR2 is SNEGSKA (reference sequence). This CDR3 contains 12 residues. Trimming shortened V by 6 bases and J by 3 bases, and 10 bases separated the two germline ends. The DNA of the CDR3 is TGCAGTGCCCGTATCGGGACAGATACGCAGTATTTT. Its protein is CSARIGTDTQYF.

This chain links TRBV7-2 with TRBJ2-7, with TRBD2 matching 8 bases. The CDR3 covers 18 residues. Trimming cost V 2 bases and J 0 bases; bases outside gene matches: 12. Germline V gene sequence: CDR1 SGHTA, CDR2 FQGNSA. The CDR3 loop is CASSLYPSGGPISYEQYF. CDR3 in DNA: TGTGCCAGCAGCTTATATCCGTCGGGAGGGCCCATCTCCTACGAGCAGTACTTC.

The chain recombines TRBV4-1 with TRBJ2-1; D assignment may be TRBD1 or TRBD2 (5 bases each). Between the trimmed V and J ends, which lost 2 bases and 4 bases, there was a span of 12 bases. The V gene's germline CDR1 is MGHRA and CDR2 YSYEKL. The CDR3 consists of 15 residues. CDR3 in amino acids: CASSQYHGAYNEQFF. CDR3 in DNA: TGCGCCAGCAGCCAATATCACGGGGCGTACAATGAGCAGTTCTTC.

This rearrangement joins TRBV20-1 to TRBJ1-2, with TRBD1 matching 10 bases. CDR3 length: 12 amino acids. Losses at the gene ends were 5 bases for V and 8 bases for J; bases not matched to a gene: 5. Germline V gene lookup returns CDR1 DFQATT and CDR2 SNEGSKA (reference sequence). CDR3 DNA: TGCAGTGCTTGGACAGGGGGTGGCGGCTACACCTTC. This gives the protein CSAWTGGGGYTF.

In this sample, this clonotype turned up a few times. The chain has TRBV6-1 and TRBJ1-3, with D unresolved. Deletions cut 7 bases from V and 4 bases from J, with 14 bases between. The CDR3 covers 14 residues. CDR1 MNHNS and CDR2 SASEGT come from the germline V gene. This CDR3 reads CASTNSGGGNTIYF. DNA for the CDR3: TGTGCCAGCACGAATAGTGGTGGAGGAAACACCATATATTTT.

The V call is TRBV4-1, the J call TRBJ2-7; 9 bases align to TRBD2. Trimming cost V 2 bases and J 0 bases; bases outside gene matches: 8. This CDR3 comprises 17 residues. Germline CDR1 reads MGHRA; CDR2 reads YSYEKL. The CDR3 nucleotides are TGCGCCAGCAGCCAAACTTCTAGCGGGATTAGCTCCTACGAGCAGTACTTC. It specifies CASSQTSSGISSYEQYF.